Given below is one T cell receptor (beta chain) in context. The sample originates from a study of blood T cell repertoires in COVID-19. The wider study: Italy, Spain and the United States were the sources of the convalescent and acute COVID-19 samples.

The authors' processing: Estimates of nucleated cell counts were drawn from the amplification of reference gene primers. TCRdb keeps only in-frame clones here, not all; method: immunoSEQ multiplex PCR. That table furnishes V, J and clone size, whereas the DNA furnished D and trimming. Of a few hundred thousand clones in the sample, approximately 86% were seen once. The germline CDR1 and CDR2 sequences are MDHEN and SYDVKM. Trimming cost V 7 bases and J 0 bases, with 9 bases left between them. This CDR3 has 13 residues. Membership in each cohort depended on participant-reported clinical history. The chain combines TRBV28 with TRBJ1-1; the D is unclear. Sequenced material: PBMCs or T cells enriched from blood (not recorded which). The receptor was derived from a woman in her late teens or twenties who had recovered from COVID-19. The CDR3 DNA reads TGTGCCAGCACCACGTCGGTGAACACTGAAGCTTTCTTT. This encodes CASTTSVNTEAFF.